This passage covers 19 T cell receptor beta chains from one sample sequenced in a study of blood T cell repertoires in COVID-19. Sequenced by immunoSEQ multiplex PCR; TCRdb stores in-frame clones only, minus some. The sample lists about 480,000 clones, approximately 87% seen once, with about 1.7% in the top ten. The sequenced sample consisted of PBMCs or T cells enriched from blood (not recorded which). These receptors originate from a woman aged 40 to 50 who had recovered from COVID-19.

The chain combines TRBV12-3 or TRBV12-4 with TRBJ2-3; 7 nucleotides agree with TRBD2. This CDR3 spans 13 amino acids. The J segment lost 4 bases and the V segment lost 6 bases, leaving 4 bases of the junction unmatched. DNA of the CDR3: TGTGCCAGCAGGGGGGGGTGGGCAGATACGCAGTATTTT. It yields the protein CASRGGWADTQYF.

The CDR3: CASRVNPAYEQYF. CDR3 bases: TGTGCCAGCAGAGTCAACCCGGCCTACGAGCAGTACTTC. The chain combines TRBV6-5 with TRBJ2-7, with D unresolved. V was pared by 6 bases and J by 2 bases, with 11 bases between. Germline V gene data show CDR1 as MNHEY and CDR2 as SVGAGI. The CDR3 length is 13 residues.

The chain carries TRBV4-2 and TRBJ2-7, with 8 bases that match TRBD2. Germline CDR1 reads LGHNA; CDR2 reads YNFKEQ. Trimming took 4 bases from V and 6 from J; bases not matched to a gene: 14. The CDR3 extends over 16 amino acids. The CDR3 is CASSPQSGSVMVEQYF. As DNA, the CDR3 is TGTGCCAGCAGCCCTCAAAGCGGGAGTGTCATGGTCGAGCAGTACTTC.

This sequence joins TRBV29-1 and TRBJ1-5; 10 nucleotides agree with TRBD1. This CDR3 has 15 amino acids. V lost 7 bases to trimming and J lost 5 bases; unmatched junction nucleotides: 11. Germline assignment: CDR1 SQVTM and CDR2 ANQGSEA. CDR3 DNA sequence: TGCAGCGCAGTGACAGGGGGCATTGGCGATCAGCCCCAGCATTTT. Translating gives CSAVTGGIGDQPQHF.

About this clone: This CDR3 is also generated by other DNA sequences in the sample. The chain combines TRBV24-1 with TRBJ2-1, with TRBD2 identical over 10 bases. The CDR3 consists of 14 residues. The ends lost 5 bases at V and 5 bases at J; junction bases unmatched: 2. Germline V gene data show CDR1 as KGHDR and CDR2 as SFDVKD. The CDR3 here is CATSASGSHNEQFF. The CDR3 DNA sequence: TGTGCCACCAGTGCTAGCGGGAGCCACAATGAGCAGTTCTTC.

The chain is built from TRBV9 and TRBJ1-5; 8 bases map to TRBD1. CDR3 size: 16 residues. Germline CDR1 reads SGDLS; CDR2 reads YYNGEE. V shed 0 bases and J 5 bases; nucleotides not matched to a gene: 7. In DNA form, the CDR3 reads TGTGCCAGCAGCGTAGGAATGACAGGGGCTGATCAGCCCCAGCATTTT. Its protein product is CASSVGMTGADQPQHF.

This clone appeared a single time. The gene calls are TRBV4-3 and TRBJ2-1; 13 bases match TRBD2. Germline-derived CDR1 and CDR2 are LGHNA and YSLEER. The junction had 4 bases not matched to a gene; V was cut back by 4 bases and J by 1 base. The CDR3 sequence is 17 residues long. DNA for the CDR3: TGCGCCAGCAGCCTGAGGACTAGCGGGAGTTCCTACAATGAGCAGTTCTTC. This sequence encodes CASSLRTSGSSYNEQFF.

For the CDR3, the DNA is TGTGCCAGTTCAGGGTTATCAAACACCATATATTTT. Translation gives CASSGLSNTIYF. The chain joins TRBV12-3 or TRBV12-4 to TRBJ1-3; TRBD1 is a possible D gene (5 bases). The CDR3 length is 12 residues. V lost 9 bases and J 6 bases, leaving 12 bases between the germline ends.

V is TRBV10-1 and J is TRBJ2-2; no firm D call. This CDR3 is built from 14 residues. V was pared by 7 bases and J by 0 bases, with 9 bases between. Germline CDR1 and CDR2: WNHNN and SYGVQD (reference sequence). The CDR3 loop is CASTPQANTGELFF. The DNA of the CDR3 is TGCGCCAGCACCCCCCAGGCGAACACCGGGGAGCTGTTTTTT.

V gene TRBV30 combines with J gene TRBJ1-1; D perhaps matches TRBD1 (5 bases). Germline V lookup: CDR1 GTSNPN, CDR2 SVGIG (reference sequence). The V end was cut by 2 bases, the J end by 1 base, with 14 bases between. CDR3 length: 15 residues. The DNA for the CDR3 is TGTGCCTGGAGTCCCCTCAGGGTAGGGAACACTGAAGCTTTCTTT. Translating gives CAWSPLRVGNTEAFF.

The V gene is TRBV23-1, the J gene TRBJ1-2; a possible D gene is TRBD1 (6 bases). TRBV23-1 is an ORF for which the function is uncertain. This CDR3 comprises 16 residues. Deletions cut 2 bases from V and 3 bases from J, with 16 bases between. The CDR3 nucleotides read TGCGCCAGCAGTCAACCCCAGGAAGGGGGGGACTATGGCTACACCTTC. This gives the protein CASSQPQEGGDYGYTF.

The chain recombines TRBV30 with TRBJ2-2, with 8 bases that match TRBD1. CDR1 is GTSNPN and CDR2 is SVGIG in the germline V gene (reference sequence). V trimming: 6 bases; J trimming: 6 bases; junction bases outside the gene matches: 6. CDR3 size: 13 residues. CDR3 amino acids: CACPDREAGELFF. The CDR3 nucleotides read TGTGCCTGTCCGGACAGGGAGGCCGGGGAGCTGTTTTTT.

This clone has a single count. The chain is built from TRBV4-1 and TRBJ2-1; TRBD2 matches at 9 bases. Germline CDR1 reads MGHRA; CDR2 reads YSYEKL. The CDR3 runs to 17 residues. The junction had 9 bases not matched to a gene; V was cut back by 3 bases and J by 3 bases. This chain's CDR3 is CASSHELTSGYYNEQFF. In DNA form, the CDR3 reads TGCGCCAGCAGCCATGAACTGACTAGCGGATACTACAATGAGCAGTTCTTC.

The CDR3 DNA reads as TGTGCCAGCACCCCCCCCGGCACAGATACGCAGTATTTT. It is translated as CASTPPGTDTQYF. The rearrangement uses TRBV12-3 or TRBV12-4 and TRBJ2-3; D uncertain. V was pared by 7 bases and J by 1 base, with 9 bases between. The CDR3 extends over 13 amino acids.

The rearrangement links TRBV19 to TRBJ1-3; perhaps TRBD1 as D (5 bases). The CDR3 is 14 residues long. Looked up from germline, CDR1 is LNHDA and CDR2 is SQIVND (reference sequence). V was shortened by 7 bases and J by 2 bases, with 12 bases between the two germline ends. CDR3 nucleotides: TGTGCCAGTACCAAGGGGAATACTGGAAACACCATATATTTT. Its translation: CASTKGNTGNTIYF. Complete variable domain (other parts from reference TRBV19 and TRBJ1-3): DGGITQSPKYLFRKEGQNVTLSCEQNLNHDAMYWYRQDPGQGLRLIYYSQIVNDFQKGDIAEGYSVSREKKESFPLTVTSAQKNPTAFYLCASTKGNTGNTIYFGEGSWLTVV.

The V and J genes are TRBV5-4 and TRBJ2-7, with 8 bases lining up with TRBD1. The germline gives CDR1 SGHNT, CDR2 YYREEE (reference sequence). This CDR3 is built from 15 residues. With 4 bases clipped from V and 4 bases from J, the junction kept 10 bases outside the gene matches. CDR3 nucleotide sequence: TGTGCCAGCAGCAGACAGGGGTGGGGGGTATACGAGCAGTACTTC. This sequence encodes CASSRQGWGVYEQYF.

The chain links TRBV6-5 to TRBJ2-3; a possible D gene is TRBD2 (5 bases). V was clipped by 0 bases and J by 3 bases, with 10 bases between them. There are 15 residues in the CDR3. The germline gives CDR1 MNHEY, CDR2 SVGAGI. Written as DNA, the CDR3 is TGTGCCAGCAGTTACTCGAGAACGGGGACAGATACGCAGTATTTT. This gives the protein CASSYSRTGTDTQYF.

This clone was recorded many times. V is TRBV10-1 and J is TRBJ2-7; D gene unclear. There are 10 residues in the CDR3. Trimming removed 2 bases from V and 8 bases from J, with 4 bases in between. Germline V lookup: CDR1 WNHNN, CDR2 SYGVQD (reference sequence). CDR3 amino acids: CASSETKQYF. The CDR3 DNA sequence: TGCGCCAGCAGTGAGACAAAGCAGTACTTC.

The V gene is TRBV6-5, the J gene TRBJ2-3; maybe TRBD2 (5 bases). The germline V gene encodes CDR1 MNHEY and CDR2 SVGAGI. The CDR3 spans 13 residues. The ends were cut back, 11 bases at V and 3 bases at J, with 15 bases in the middle. In nucleotides, the CDR3 is TGTGCCGGTGGACTGCCAGGTACAGATACGCAGTATTTT. It is translated as CAGGLPGTDTQYF.